These 11 T cell receptor beta chains were sequenced from one sample in a study of CD8+ T cells in alopecia areata. Reverse transcription of extracted RNA yielded cDNA, which provided the sequencing template. Profiling relied on immunoSEQ multiplex PCR, and the TCRdb table lists in-frame clones only, not all of them. The sample lists approximately 43,000 clones, under 70% occurring once. As for treatment: oral pan-JAK inhibitor, 5-10 mg twice daily. The source material was CD8+ T cells sorted from blood, sampled at week 4, from a patient treated with tofacitinib. The receptors were gathered from a human donor with alopecia areata.

This clone was recorded a few times. The chain combines TRBV4-3 with TRBJ2-7; D may be TRBD1 or TRBD2 (6 bases each). The V end lost 0 bases, the J end lost 1 base, and 19 bases lay between the germline ends. The germline V gene has CDR1 LGHNA and CDR2 YSLEER. The length of the CDR3 is 18 residues. The CDR3, as DNA: TGCGCCAGCAGCCAAGATCTTCGGCACGGGGGCCGTTCCTACGAGCAGTACTTC. It translates to CASSQDLRHGGRSYEQYF.

The chain carries TRBV7-3 and TRBJ2-7; 9 bases line up with TRBD2. The germline gives CDR1 SGHTA, CDR2 FQGTGA. After removal of 2 bases from V and 7 bases from J, the junction contained 3 bases not matched to a gene. This CDR3 comprises 13 residues. CDR3 in amino acids: CASSLVSGGEQYF. Written as DNA, the CDR3 is TGTGCCAGCAGCTTAGTTAGCGGGGGAGAGCAGTACTTC.

This clone is a singleton in its sample. The J gene is TRBJ1-1, the V gene TRBV30; D uncertain. CDR1 GTSNPN and CDR2 SVGIG come from the germline V gene (reference sequence). This CDR3 contains 13 residues. Between the trimmed V and J ends, which lost 7 bases and 5 bases, there was a span of 17 bases. The CDR3: CAFQTTGQTEAFF. The CDR3 DNA is TGTGCCTTCCAAACGACCGGGCAAACTGAAGCTTTCTTT.

The CDR3 loop reads CASSHAPGFYEQYF. DNA of the CDR3: TGCGCCAGCAGCCACGCGCCAGGGTTCTACGAGCAGTACTTC. The chain carries TRBV4-1 and TRBJ2-7; D is possibly TRBD1 (5 bases). Per the germline V gene, CDR1 is MGHRA and CDR2 is YSYEKL. With 3 bases removed from V and 3 bases from J, the gap between germline ends came to 12 bases. The CDR3 runs to 14 residues.

This clone was recorded only once. The chain is built from TRBV28 and TRBJ1-5; D remains ambiguous. The CDR3 has 14 amino acids. Trimming took off 7 bases at V and 0 bases at J, with 10 bases between the two ends. The germline V gene has CDR1 MDHEN and CDR2 SYDVKM. This CDR3 is CASTRGYSNQPQHF. The CDR3, as DNA: TGTGCCAGCACCCGAGGGTATAGCAATCAGCCCCAGCATTTT.

J is TRBJ2-5 and V is TRBV7-6; TRBD1 matches at 9 bases. The ends lost 6 bases at V and 4 bases at J; junction bases unmatched: 12. CDR1 and CDR2 from the germline V gene are SGHVS and FNYEAQ. The CDR3 is 16 residues long. CDR3 nucleotide sequence: TGTGCCAGCAGGCAAAAACAGGGGGCGCGAGGAGAGACCCAGTACTTC. It yields the protein CASRQKQGARGETQYF.

The chain has TRBV4-3 and TRBJ2-7; 7 positions agree with TRBD2. The CDR3 spans 15 residues. V gave up 2 bases and J gave up 4 bases; unmatched junction bases: 8. Germline-derived CDR1 and CDR2 are LGHNA and YSLEER. The CDR3 protein is CASSQWPAGEYEQYF. The CDR3 DNA reads as TGCGCCAGCAGCCAATGGCCGGCGGGGGAGTACGAGCAGTACTTC.

The chain is built from TRBV29-1 and TRBJ1-1, with TRBD1 matching 9 bases. Germline V CDR1 and CDR2: SQVTM, ANQGSEA. This CDR3 contains 11 residues. V shed 7 bases, J shed 9 bases, and the junction held 6 bases outside the gene matches. This CDR3 is CSAMTGGQAFF. CDR3 bases: TGCAGCGCTATGACAGGGGGACAAGCTTTCTTT.

CDR3 bases: TGCGCCAGCAGCTCGTACAGGGTGGGCACTGAAGCTTTCTTT. Translation gives CASSSYRVGTEAFF. The genes are TRBV5-1 and TRBJ1-1, with D perhaps matching TRBD1 (6 bases). The V end was cut by 3 bases, the J end by 4 bases, with 13 bases between. CDR1 is SGHRS, CDR2 YFSETQ, per germline. The CDR3 covers 14 residues.

The chain carries TRBV30 and TRBJ1-5; tentatively, D is TRBD1 (6 bases). There are 13 residues in the CDR3. In germline, CDR1 is GTSNPN, CDR2 SVGIG (reference sequence). V gave up 2 bases and J gave up 5 bases, with 10 bases separating them. This CDR3 reads CAWSQQGDQPQHF. CDR3 in DNA: TGTGCCTGGAGTCAACAGGGTGATCAGCCCCAGCATTTT.

The chain combines TRBV7-9 with TRBJ2-3, with 7 nucleotides matching TRBD2. The J segment lost 6 bases and the V segment lost 5 bases, leaving 5 bases of the junction unmatched. This CDR3 is built from 13 residues. CDR1 SEHNR and CDR2 FQNEAQ come from the germline V gene (reference sequence). The CDR3 region is CASSIGEGDTQYF. CDR3 sequence (DNA): TGTGCCAGCAGCATAGGGGAGGGGGATACGCAGTATTTT. The variable domain in full, with the rest retrieved from reference TRBV7-9 and TRBJ2-3, is DTGVSQNPRHKITKRGQNVTFRCDPISEHNRLYWYRQTLGQGPEFLTYFQNEAQLEKSRLLSDRFSAERPKGSFSTLEIQRTEQGDSAMYLCASSIGEGDTQYFGPGTRLTVL.